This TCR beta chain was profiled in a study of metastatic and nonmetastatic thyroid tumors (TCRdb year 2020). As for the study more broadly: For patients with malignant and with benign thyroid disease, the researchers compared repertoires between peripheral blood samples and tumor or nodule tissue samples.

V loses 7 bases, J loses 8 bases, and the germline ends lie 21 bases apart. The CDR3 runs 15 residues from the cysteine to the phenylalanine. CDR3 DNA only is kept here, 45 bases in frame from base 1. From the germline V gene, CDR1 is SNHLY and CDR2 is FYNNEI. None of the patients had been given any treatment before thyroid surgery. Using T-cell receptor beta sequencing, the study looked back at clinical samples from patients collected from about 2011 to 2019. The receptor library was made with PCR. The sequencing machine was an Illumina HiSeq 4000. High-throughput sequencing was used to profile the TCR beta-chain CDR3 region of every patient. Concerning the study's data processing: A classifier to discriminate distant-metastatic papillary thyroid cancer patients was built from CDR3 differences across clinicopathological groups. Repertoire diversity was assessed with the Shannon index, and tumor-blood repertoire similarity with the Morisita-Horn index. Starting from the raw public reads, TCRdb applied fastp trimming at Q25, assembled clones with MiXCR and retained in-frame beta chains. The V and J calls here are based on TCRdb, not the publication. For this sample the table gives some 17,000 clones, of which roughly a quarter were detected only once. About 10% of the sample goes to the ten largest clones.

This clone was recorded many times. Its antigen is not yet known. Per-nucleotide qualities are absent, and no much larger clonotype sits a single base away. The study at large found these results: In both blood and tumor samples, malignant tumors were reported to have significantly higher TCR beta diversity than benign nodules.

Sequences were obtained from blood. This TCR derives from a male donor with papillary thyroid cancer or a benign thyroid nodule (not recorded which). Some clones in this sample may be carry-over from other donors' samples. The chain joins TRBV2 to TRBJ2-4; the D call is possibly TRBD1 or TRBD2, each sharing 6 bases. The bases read TGTGCCAGCACCCCGGGTGTGGGGGGCTGGGACATTCAGTACTTC. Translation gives CASTPGVGGWDIQYF.